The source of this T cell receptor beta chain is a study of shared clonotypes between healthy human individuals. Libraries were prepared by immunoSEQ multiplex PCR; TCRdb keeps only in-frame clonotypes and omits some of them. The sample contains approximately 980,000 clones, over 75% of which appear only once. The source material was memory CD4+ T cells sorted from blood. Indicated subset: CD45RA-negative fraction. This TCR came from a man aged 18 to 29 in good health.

In DNA, the CDR3 is TGTGCCAGCAGCCATACCGGGCGAACGGAGACCCAGTACTTC. The encoded protein is CASSHTGRTETQYF. The chain joins TRBV5-6 to TRBJ2-5, with D uncertain. Per the germline V gene, CDR1 is SGHDT and CDR2 is YYEEEE. Between the trimmed V and J ends, which lost 4 bases and 5 bases, there was a span of 15 bases. The CDR3 is 14 amino acids.